The clone carrying this TCR beta chain was picked up one time. The source of the sample is a study of blood T cell repertoires in COVID-19. Turning to the study itself: Nucleic acid was either cDNA or gDNA, and it came from T cells, B-cell-depleted T cells, or PBMCs.

Trimming removed 1 base at V and 10 bases at J, with 13 bases between. Germline V gene data show CDR1 as SGHTA and CDR2 as FQGNSA. The CDR3 runs to 13 residues. TCRdb's table, derived via immunoSEQ multiplex PCR, lists solely in-frame clones and lacks some. The sample records a few hundred thousand clones, nearly 90% being singletons. The chain recombines TRBV7-2 with TRBJ1-2; a weak D match, TRBD1 (6 bases). This TCR was sampled from a woman aged 55-70 years with COVID-19, enrolled during active disease. Sequences were obtained from peripheral blood. This CDR3 is CASSLGSQGSYTF. The CDR3 bases are TGTGCCAGCAGCTTAGGATCCCAGGGGTCCTACACCTTC.